These 24 T cell receptor beta chains came from one sample sequenced in a study of T cell changes during pregnancy in multiple sclerosis. Sequenced by immunoSEQ multiplex PCR; TCRdb stores in-frame clones only, minus some. Of tens of thousands of clones listed, 85% to 95% are singletons. The input for sequencing was peripheral blood, taken in the third trimester of pregnancy. These receptors were collected from a female donor in good health, enrolled as a control in a pregnancy study.

The rearrangement links TRBV5-1 to TRBJ2-3; possibly TRBD2 for D (5 bases). Germline-derived CDR1 and CDR2 are SGHRS and YFSETQ. V shed 4 bases and J shed 2 bases, with 11 bases lying between them. This CDR3 spans 14 amino acids. The chain's CDR3 is CASSREGVTDTQYF. DNA for the CDR3: TGCGCCAGCAGCCGGGAAGGCGTCACAGATACGCAGTATTTT.

The J gene is TRBJ1-1, the V gene TRBV21-1; the table's D gene call, TRBD1, was not cross checked with the DNA. TRBV21-1 is classified as a pseudogene. CDR3 length equals 15 residues. In nucleotides, the CDR3 is TGTGCCAGCAGCAAAGCTGACAGGGTGGGCACTGAAGCTTTCTTT. It translates to CASSKADRVGTEAFF.

The chain joins TRBV10-3 to TRBJ1-2; TRBD1 agrees at 7 bases. Germline V gene lookup returns CDR1 ENHRY and CDR2 SYGVKD. The ends lost 6 bases at V and 10 bases at J; junction bases unmatched: 11. The CDR3 consists of 13 residues. CDR3 in amino acids: CAIRVTGQGYYTF. The CDR3 DNA sequence: TGTGCCATCAGGGTGACAGGGCAGGGGTACTACACCTTC.

The rearrangement uses TRBV6-1 and TRBJ2-5, with 7 bases identical to TRBD2. The CDR3 sequence is 14 residues long. V gave up 0 bases and J gave up 2 bases; unmatched junction bases: 0. Per the germline V gene, CDR1 is MNHNS and CDR2 is SASEGT. CDR3 DNA: TGTGCCAGCAGTGAAGCAGCGGGACAAGAGACCCAGTACTTC. Translating gives CASSEAAGQETQYF.

The V call is TRBV28, the J call TRBJ2-1; possibly TRBD2 for D (6 bases). The V end lost 8 bases, the J end lost 7 bases, and 18 bases lay between the germline ends. The CDR3 has 14 residues. CDR1 is MDHEN, CDR2 SYDVKM, per germline. Here the CDR3 reads CASDTGTGGNEQFF. In nucleotides, the CDR3 is TGTGCCAGCGATACCGGGACTGGGGGTAATGAGCAGTTCTTC.

This clone appeared once. This sequence joins TRBV7-9 and TRBJ2-2; D may be TRBD2 (5 bases). V was shortened by 3 bases and J by 7 bases, with 12 bases between the two germline ends. The CDR3 is made up of 14 amino acids. Germline V lookup: CDR1 SEHNR, CDR2 FQNEAQ (reference sequence). The CDR3 DNA reads TGTGCCAGCAGCTTTACGGAAAGCGGCGGGGAGCTGTTTTTT. It yields the protein CASSFTESGGELFF.

This chain links TRBV7-2 with TRBJ2-7; 9 bases match TRBD2. V lost 1 base, J lost 6 bases, and 7 bases stayed unmatched. CDR1 SGHTA and CDR2 FQGNSA come from the germline V gene. The length of the CDR3 is 15 residues. Here the CDR3 DNA reads TGTGCCAGCAGCTTAGAGGGCGGGAGGGCCGGCGAGCAGTACTTC. Translation: CASSLEGGRAGEQYF.

The chain carries TRBV2 and TRBJ2-1; 9 bases are a match to TRBD2. CDR1 and CDR2 (germline): SNHLY, FYNNEI. V shed 7 bases and J 4 bases; nucleotides not matched to a gene: 2. This CDR3 contains 13 residues. The CDR3 DNA sequence: TGTGCCAGCATGCGGGGGGGATACAATGAGCAGTTCTTC. Amino acids: CASMRGGYNEQFF.

V and J are TRBV7-3 and TRBJ2-3; TRBD2 might be the D (5 bases). Per the germline V gene, CDR1 is SGHTA and CDR2 is FQGTGA. This CDR3 comprises 15 residues. The ends were cut back, 2 bases at V and 2 bases at J, with 11 bases in the middle. The chain's CDR3 is CASSLGSGNTDTQYF. CDR3 nucleotides: TGTGCCAGCAGCTTAGGGAGCGGAAACACAGATACGCAGTATTTT. Together with reference TRBV7-3 and TRBJ2-3, the CDR3 gives the full variable domain: GAGVSQTPSNKVTEKGKYVELRCDPISGHTALYWYRQSLGQGPEFLIYFQGTGAADDSGLPNDRFFAVRPEGSVSTLKIQRTERGDSAVYLCASSLGSGNTDTQYFGPGTRLTVL.

The V gene is TRBV10-1, the J gene TRBJ2-1; perhaps TRBD2 as D (7 bases). Germline assignment: CDR1 WNHNN and CDR2 SYGVQD (reference sequence). The V end was cut by 6 bases, the J end by 3 bases, with 15 bases between. This CDR3 contains 15 residues. The CDR3 DNA reads as TGCGCCAGCAGGCCAAGGGGGGGGGACTACAATGAGCAGTTCTTC. Protein product: CASRPRGGDYNEQFF.

The chain carries TRBV9 and TRBJ2-1; 9 bases match TRBD2. The CDR3 spans 20 residues. The V gene end was trimmed by 1 base and the J gene end by 0 bases; junction bases not matched to a gene: 14. Looked up from germline, CDR1 is SGDLS and CDR2 is YYNGEE. As DNA, the CDR3 is TGTGCCAGCAGCGTATCGGCAGCGGGGGGCTCATGGAGCTCCTACAATGAGCAGTTCTTC. This translates into CASSVSAAGGSWSSYNEQFF.

The chain employs TRBV5-1 and TRBJ2-6, with 9 positions matching TRBD1. CDR1 is SGHRS, CDR2 YFSETQ, per germline. The CDR3 length is 18 residues. V was clipped by 5 bases and J by 6 bases; unmatched bases: 15. In nucleotides, the CDR3 is TGCGCCAGCAGTCCGGGACAGGGCCTATCTGGGGAGGCCAACGTCCTGACTTTC. Translating gives CASSPGQGLSGEANVLTF. The entire variable domain, with the rest obtained from reference TRBV5-1 and TRBJ2-6, is as follows: KAGVTQTPRYLIKTRGQQVTLSCSPISGHRSVSWYQQTPGQGLQFLFEYFSETQRNKGNFPGRFSGRQFSNSRSEMNVSTLELGDSALYLCASSPGQGLSGEANVLTFGAGSRLTVL.

The chain joins TRBV5-4 to TRBJ2-7; a possible D gene is TRBD2 (6 bases). Per the germline V gene, CDR1 is SGHNT and CDR2 is YYREEE (reference sequence). The CDR3 totals 14 residues. V lost 0 bases, J lost 4 bases, and 11 bases lay in between. The CDR3 DNA sequence: TGTGCCAGCAGCTTGGGACGGGAGAGTTACGAGCAGTACTTC. It encodes CASSLGRESYEQYF.

J is TRBJ2-7 and V is TRBV9, with 10 positions matching TRBD1. V lost 2 bases to trimming and J lost 4 bases; unmatched junction nucleotides: 3. The length of the CDR3 is 14 residues. The germline CDR1 and CDR2 sequences are SGDLS and YYNGEE. The CDR3 sequence: CASSVDRGGYEQYF. Written as DNA, the CDR3 is TGTGCCAGCAGCGTGGACAGGGGGGGATACGAGCAGTACTTC.

The chain employs TRBV4-3 and TRBJ2-3; 9 bases are a match to TRBD2. The V gene end was trimmed by 4 bases and the J gene end by 4 bases; junction bases not matched to a gene: 12. This CDR3 is built from 17 residues. CDR1 LGHNA and CDR2 YSLEER come from the germline V gene. The CDR3 loop reads CASSPTLVSGSPDTQYF. CDR3 in DNA: TGCGCCAGCAGCCCCACATTGGTTAGCGGGAGTCCAGATACGCAGTATTTT.

The chain employs TRBV19 and TRBJ1-2; a possible D gene is TRBD1 (5 bases). Trimming removed 4 bases at V and 0 bases at J, with 6 bases between. From germline, CDR1 is LNHDA and CDR2 SQIVND (reference sequence). This CDR3 has 13 amino acids. The CDR3 sequence: CASSRTTNYGYTF. Written as DNA, the CDR3 is TGTGCCAGTAGTAGGACAACTAACTATGGCTACACCTTC.

The chain recombines TRBV11-2 with TRBJ2-7; a possible D gene is TRBD2 (7 bases). The V and J ends lost 6 bases and 0 bases respectively, with 18 bases between them. CDR3 length equals 16 residues. Germline CDR1 reads SGHAT; CDR2 reads FQNNGV. The CDR3 DNA sequence: TGTGCCAGCAGGTCCAAGGGGGGGATGAGCTCCTACGAGCAGTACTTC. This encodes CASRSKGGMSSYEQYF.

The chain recombines TRBV4-2 with TRBJ1-3, with 7 positions matching TRBD1. This CDR3 comprises 16 residues. Germline V gene sequence: CDR1 LGHNA, CDR2 YNFKEQ. The V gene end was trimmed by 3 bases and the J gene end by 2 bases; junction bases not matched to a gene: 7. The CDR3 loop is CASSHQQGRAGNTIYF. CDR3 bases: TGTGCCAGCAGCCATCAACAGGGGAGAGCTGGAAACACCATATATTTT.

The chain has TRBV6-1 and TRBJ2-7, with D perhaps matching TRBD1 (5 bases). The CDR3 length is 13 residues. The germline V gene has CDR1 MNHNS and CDR2 SASEGT. V was pared by 6 bases and J by 6 bases, with 15 bases between. The DNA for the CDR3 is TGTGCCAGCAGCCAGACAAGGGGTACCGAGCAGTACTTC. It specifies CASSQTRGTEQYF.

The rearrangement links TRBV2 to TRBJ1-1; TRBD1 might be the D (5 bases). The CDR3 loop spans 14 amino acids. V lost 1 base and J 3 bases, leaving 9 bases between the germline ends. The germline gives CDR1 SNHLY, CDR2 FYNNEI. CDR3 amino acids: CASSEDRRDTEAFF. The CDR3 DNA follows: TGTGCCAGCAGTGAAGACAGGAGAGACACTGAAGCTTTCTTT.

V is TRBV19 and J is TRBJ2-5; TRBD1 aligns across 7 bases. V was pared by 2 bases and J by 5 bases, with 8 bases of the junction left unmatched. Germline-derived CDR1 and CDR2 are LNHDA and SQIVND (reference sequence). The CDR3 is 15 amino acids. The CDR3 region has the DNA TGTGCCAGTAGTATAAGCCAGGGGGAAGTGGAGACCCAGTACTTC. Its translation is CASSISQGEVETQYF.

V and J are TRBV6-5 and TRBJ1-6, with D tentatively TRBD1 (5 bases). The germline V gene encodes CDR1 MNHEY and CDR2 SVGAGI. This CDR3 has 16 amino acids. V was cut by 0 bases and J by 8 bases, with 14 bases left in between. CDR3 amino acids: CASSYSAGSRDSPLHF. DNA of the CDR3: TGTGCCAGCAGTTACTCAGCCGGGTCCAGGGATTCACCCCTCCACTTT.

The chain couples TRBV5-5 to TRBJ1-2; 8 bases line up with TRBD1. V was clipped by 3 bases and J by 4 bases; unmatched bases: 5. The CDR3 length is 14 residues. CDR1 and CDR2 from the germline V gene are SGHKS and YYEKEE (reference sequence). The CDR3 bases are TGTGCCAGCAGCTCGCCGGGACAGGTCTATGGCTACACCTTC. Amino acids: CASSSPGQVYGYTF.

This chain joins TRBV6-5 and TRBJ2-1; D is perhaps TRBD2 (6 bases). The CDR3 is 15 residues long. V lost 6 bases and J lost 6, with 18 bases in between. Germline V gene sequence: CDR1 MNHEY, CDR2 SVGAGI. The CDR3 DNA is TGTGCCAGCAGGAAAATTCAAGGAGCGGGCAATGAGCAGTTCTTC. This translates into CASRKIQGAGNEQFF.